Listed here are 5 T cell receptor beta chains from one sample, sequenced in a study of response to subunit inactivated influenza vaccine. TCRdb re-analysed the RT-PCR reads in MiXCR, keeping a single row per CDR3 protein. The repertoire holds 450,000 to 500,000 distinct CDR3 sequences, with 11% as singletons. Sample: PBMCs from blood, taken more than 35 days after vaccination. Receptors originate from a man between 45 and 60 years old who received an inactivated influenza vaccine.

This clonotype was seen only a few times. The chain joins TRBV27 to TRBJ2-1, with 8 bases that match TRBD2. Germline CDR1 reads MNHEY; CDR2 reads SMNVEV (reference sequence). V shed 6 bases, J shed 0 bases, and the junction held 10 bases outside the gene matches. The CDR3 is 17 residues long. The CDR3 loop reads CASRRLATSSSYNEQFF. In nucleotides, the CDR3 is TGTGCCAGCAGACGACTAGCGACAAGTTCCTCCTACAATGAGCAGTTCTTC.

This chain links TRBV6-1 with TRBJ2-2, with 11 positions matching TRBD2. V shed 6 bases and J 4 bases; nucleotides not matched to a gene: 7. Germline V gene sequence: CDR1 MNHNS, CDR2 SASEGT. The CDR3 length is 16 residues. The DNA of the CDR3 is TGTGCCAGCAGCTCTAGCGGGGGGTGGACCACCGGGGAGCTGTTTTTT. This codes for CASSSSGGWTTGELFF.

This clonotype is labeled medium-sized. The chain is built from TRBV24-1 and TRBJ2-3, with 7 nucleotides matching TRBD2. J gave up 3 bases and V 5 bases, and 7 bases lay outside the gene matches. Germline values: CDR1 KGHDR, CDR2 SFDVKD. This CDR3 region has 15 residues. The CDR3 nucleotides are TGTGCCACCAGTGTCTTCGGCGGGGGAACAGATACGCAGTATTTT. It encodes CATSVFGGGTDTQYF.

This clonotype has more than one count but fewer than ten. This sequence joins TRBV7-2 and TRBJ2-1, with 8 bases matching TRBD2. The junction had 7 bases not matched to a gene; V was cut back by 5 bases and J by 4 bases. The CDR3 has 15 amino acids. Germline V gene lookup returns CDR1 SGHTA and CDR2 FQGNSA. This CDR3 is CASSQSGGLYNEQFF. DNA of the CDR3: TGTGCCAGCAGCCAAAGCGGGGGCCTTTACAATGAGCAGTTCTTC. Based on the CDR3 plus reference TRBV7-2 and TRBJ2-1, the full variable domain is GAGVSQSPSNKVTEKGKDVELRCDPISGHTALYWYRQSLGQGLEFLIYFQGNSAPDKSGLPSDRFSAERTGGSVSTLTIQRTQQEDSAVYLCASSQSGGLYNEQFFGPGTRLTVL.

This clonotype was counted at least ten times. The V call is TRBV7-9, the J call TRBJ2-1; D ambiguous. Deletions cut 1 base from V and 8 bases from J, with 6 bases between. The germline V gene has CDR1 SEHNR and CDR2 FQNEAQ (reference sequence). CDR3 length: 12 residues. The chain's CDR3 is CASSLVGDEQFF. The CDR3 nucleotides are TGTGCCAGCAGCTTAGTTGGGGATGAGCAGTTCTTC.